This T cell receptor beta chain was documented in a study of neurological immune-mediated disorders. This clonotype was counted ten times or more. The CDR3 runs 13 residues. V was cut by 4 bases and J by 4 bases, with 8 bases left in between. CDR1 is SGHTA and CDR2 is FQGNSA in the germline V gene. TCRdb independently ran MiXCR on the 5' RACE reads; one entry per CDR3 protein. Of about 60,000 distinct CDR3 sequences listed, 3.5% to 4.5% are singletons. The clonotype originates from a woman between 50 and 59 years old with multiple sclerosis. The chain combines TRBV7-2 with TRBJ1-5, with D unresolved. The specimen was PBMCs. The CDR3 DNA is TGTGCCAGCAGCTCCGAATGGAATCAGCCCCAGCATTTT. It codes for CASSSEWNQPQHF.